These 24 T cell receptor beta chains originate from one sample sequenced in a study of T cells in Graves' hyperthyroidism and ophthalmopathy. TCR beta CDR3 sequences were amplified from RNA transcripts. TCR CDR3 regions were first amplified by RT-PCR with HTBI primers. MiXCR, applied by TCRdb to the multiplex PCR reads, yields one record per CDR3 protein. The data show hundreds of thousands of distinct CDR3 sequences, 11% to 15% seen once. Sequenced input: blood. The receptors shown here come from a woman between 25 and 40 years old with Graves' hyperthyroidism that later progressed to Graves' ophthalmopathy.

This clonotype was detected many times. The CDR3 sequence: CASSLIDFGEQYF. Here the CDR3 DNA reads TGCGCCAGCAGCTTGATAGACTTCGGAGAGCAGTACTTC. V gene TRBV5-1 combines with J gene TRBJ2-7; D is unclear. Trimming pared 1 base from V and 7 bases from J, leaving 12 bases between. This CDR3 region has 13 residues. Germline V gene data show CDR1 as SGHRS and CDR2 as YFSETQ.

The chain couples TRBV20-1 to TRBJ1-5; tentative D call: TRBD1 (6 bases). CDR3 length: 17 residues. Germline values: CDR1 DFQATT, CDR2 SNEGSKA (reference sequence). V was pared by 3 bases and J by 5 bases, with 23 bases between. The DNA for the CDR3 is TGCAGTGCTAGGAGGGACCAACAGGGTAAGCCCGATCAGCCCCAGCATTTT. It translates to CSARRDQQGKPDQPQHF.

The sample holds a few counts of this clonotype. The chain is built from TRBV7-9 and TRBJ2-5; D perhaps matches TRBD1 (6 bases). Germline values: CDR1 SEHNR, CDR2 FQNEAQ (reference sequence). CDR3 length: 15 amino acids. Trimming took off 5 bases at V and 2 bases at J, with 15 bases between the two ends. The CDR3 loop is CASSPPWTAQETQYF. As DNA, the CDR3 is TGTGCCAGCAGCCCTCCCTGGACAGCTCAAGAGACCCAGTACTTC.

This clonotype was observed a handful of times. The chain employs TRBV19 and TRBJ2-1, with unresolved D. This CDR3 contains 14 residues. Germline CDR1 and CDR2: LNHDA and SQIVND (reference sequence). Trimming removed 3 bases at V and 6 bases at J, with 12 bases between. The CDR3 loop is CASSMMGNFNEQFF. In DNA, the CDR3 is TGTGCCAGTAGTATGATGGGGAACTTCAATGAGCAGTTCTTC.

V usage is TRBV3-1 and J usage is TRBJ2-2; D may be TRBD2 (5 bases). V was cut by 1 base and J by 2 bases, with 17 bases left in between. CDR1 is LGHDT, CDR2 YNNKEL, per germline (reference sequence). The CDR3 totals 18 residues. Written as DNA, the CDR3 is TGTGCCAGCAGCCAAGGAGGGTCAGCGAGCCGAAACACCGGGGAGCTGTTTTTT. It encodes CASSQGGSASRNTGELFF.

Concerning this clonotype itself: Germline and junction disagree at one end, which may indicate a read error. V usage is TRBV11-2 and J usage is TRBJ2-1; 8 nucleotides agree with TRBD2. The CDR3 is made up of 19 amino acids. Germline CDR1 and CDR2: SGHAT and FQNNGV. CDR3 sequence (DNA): TGTGCCAGCAGCGACACTAGCGGAAGGATTCTCGTCAGGTACAATGAGAAGTTCTTC. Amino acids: CASSDTSGRILVRYNEKFF. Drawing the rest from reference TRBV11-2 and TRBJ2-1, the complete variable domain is EAGVAQSPRYKIIEKRQSVAFWCNPISGHATLYWYQQILGQGPKLLIQFQNNGVVDDSQLPKDRFSAERLKGVDSTLKIQPAKLEDSAVYLCASSDTSGRILVRYNEKFFGPGTRLTVL.

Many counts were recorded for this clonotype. CDR3 in DNA: TGTGCCAGCAGCTGGGGGGGGGGGAACACTGAAGCTTTCTTT. As protein: CASSWGGGNTEAFF. The chain recombines TRBV7-2 with TRBJ1-1; TRBD1 might be the D (5 bases). Germline CDR1 and CDR2: SGHTA and FQGNSA. The CDR3 runs to 14 residues. Trimming pared 4 bases from V and 1 base from J, leaving 10 bases between.

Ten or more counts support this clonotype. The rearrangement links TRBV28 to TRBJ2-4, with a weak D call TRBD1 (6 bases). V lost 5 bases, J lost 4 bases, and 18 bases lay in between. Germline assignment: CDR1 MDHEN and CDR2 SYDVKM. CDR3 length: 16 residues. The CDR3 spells CASSKRGDTVKNIQYF. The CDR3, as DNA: TGTGCCAGCAGTAAAAGAGGGGACACGGTGAAAAACATTCAGTACTTC.

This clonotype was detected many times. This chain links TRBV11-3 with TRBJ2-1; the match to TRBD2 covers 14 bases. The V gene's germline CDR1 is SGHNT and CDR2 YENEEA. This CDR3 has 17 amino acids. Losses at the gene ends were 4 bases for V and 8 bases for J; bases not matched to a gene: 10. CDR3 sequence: CASSSTQGLAGVDEQFF. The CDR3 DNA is TGTGCCAGCAGCTCAACCCAGGGACTAGCGGGAGTGGATGAGCAGTTCTTC.

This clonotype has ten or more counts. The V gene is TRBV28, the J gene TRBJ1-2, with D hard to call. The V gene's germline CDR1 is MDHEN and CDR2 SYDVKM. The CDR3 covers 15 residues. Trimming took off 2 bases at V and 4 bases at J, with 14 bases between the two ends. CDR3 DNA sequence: TGTGCCAGCAGTTTAAGTCCCCAGGTCCTCTATGGCTACACCTTC. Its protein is CASSLSPQVLYGYTF.

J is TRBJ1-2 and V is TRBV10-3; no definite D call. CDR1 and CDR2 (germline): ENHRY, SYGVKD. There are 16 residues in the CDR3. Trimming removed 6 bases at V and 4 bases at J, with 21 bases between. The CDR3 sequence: CAISEIQSDIPYGYTF. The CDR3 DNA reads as TGTGCCATCAGCGAGATACAATCGGATATCCCCTATGGCTACACCTTC.

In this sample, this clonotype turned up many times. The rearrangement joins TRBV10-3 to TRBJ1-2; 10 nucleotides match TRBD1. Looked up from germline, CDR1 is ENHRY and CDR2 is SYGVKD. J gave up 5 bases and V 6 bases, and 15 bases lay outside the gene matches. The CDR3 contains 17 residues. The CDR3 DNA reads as TGTGCCATCAGCGGTTCCGGGACAGGGGAAATTAGATATGGCTACACCTTC. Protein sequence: CAISGSGTGEIRYGYTF.

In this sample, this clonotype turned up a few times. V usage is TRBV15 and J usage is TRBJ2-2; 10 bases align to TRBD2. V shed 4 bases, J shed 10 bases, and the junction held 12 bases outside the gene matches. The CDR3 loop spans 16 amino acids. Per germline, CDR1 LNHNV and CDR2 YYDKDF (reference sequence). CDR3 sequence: CATSKPSGRAFAELFF. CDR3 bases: TGTGCCACCAGCAAACCCAGCGGGAGGGCCTTCGCGGAGCTGTTTTTT.

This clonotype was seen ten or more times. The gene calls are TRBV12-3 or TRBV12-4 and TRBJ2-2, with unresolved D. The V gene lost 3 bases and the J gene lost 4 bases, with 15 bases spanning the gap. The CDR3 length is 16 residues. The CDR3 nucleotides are TGTGCCAGCAGTTTTAGGACGGGCACTGGCACCGGGGAGCTGTTTTTT. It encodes CASSFRTGTGTGELFF.

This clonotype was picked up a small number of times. The CDR3 DNA reads as TGCAGCGCCCAGGCGACCGGGGAGCTGTTTTTT. Protein: CSAQATGELFF. This chain connects TRBV29-1 to TRBJ2-2; D call uncertain. The germline V gene encodes CDR1 SQVTM and CDR2 ANQGSEA. This CDR3 spans 11 amino acids. V shed 7 bases and J shed 5 bases, with 8 bases lying between them.

CDR3 DNA: TGTGCCAGCAGGACGGGGTCGAGCTCCTACGAGCAGTACTTC. It encodes CASRTGSSSYEQYF. The V gene is TRBV2, the J gene TRBJ2-7; a weak D match, TRBD2 (5 bases). Per the germline V gene, CDR1 is SNHLY and CDR2 is FYNNEI. The V and J ends lost 6 bases and 0 bases respectively, with 12 bases between them. CDR3 length: 14 amino acids.

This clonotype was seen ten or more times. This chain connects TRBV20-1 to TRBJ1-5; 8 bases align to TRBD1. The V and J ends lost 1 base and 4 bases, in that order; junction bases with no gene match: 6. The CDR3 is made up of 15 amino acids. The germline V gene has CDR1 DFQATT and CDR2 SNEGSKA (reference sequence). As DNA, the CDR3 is TGCAGTGCTAGAGGCACAGGGGGGCCTAATCAGCCCCAGCATTTT. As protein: CSARGTGGPNQPQHF.

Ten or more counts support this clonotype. CDR3 amino acids: CSVGVGGGVGETQYF. CDR3 DNA sequence: TGCAGCGTTGGGGTCGGAGGGGGAGTCGGAGAGACCCAGTACTTC. The rearrangement links TRBV29-1 to TRBJ2-5; D possibly uses TRBD1 or TRBD2 (6 bases each). V gave up 4 bases and J gave up 4 bases, with 19 bases separating them. Germline CDR1 and CDR2: SQVTM and ANQGSEA. This CDR3 is built from 15 residues.

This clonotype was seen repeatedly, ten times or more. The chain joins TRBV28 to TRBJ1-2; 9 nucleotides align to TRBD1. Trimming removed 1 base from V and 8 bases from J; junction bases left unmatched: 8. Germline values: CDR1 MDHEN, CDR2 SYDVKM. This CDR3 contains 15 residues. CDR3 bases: TGTGCCAGCAGTTTATACAGGACAGGGGTTGACGGCTACACCTTC. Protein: CASSLYRTGVDGYTF.

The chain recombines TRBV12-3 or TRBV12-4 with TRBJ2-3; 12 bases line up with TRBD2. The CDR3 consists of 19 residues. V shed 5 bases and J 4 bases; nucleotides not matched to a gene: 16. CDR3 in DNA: TGTGCCAGCAGTCAACAGGGGCGGACTAGCGGGGCCCCCCCAGATACGCAGTATTTT. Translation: CASSQQGRTSGAPPDTQYF.

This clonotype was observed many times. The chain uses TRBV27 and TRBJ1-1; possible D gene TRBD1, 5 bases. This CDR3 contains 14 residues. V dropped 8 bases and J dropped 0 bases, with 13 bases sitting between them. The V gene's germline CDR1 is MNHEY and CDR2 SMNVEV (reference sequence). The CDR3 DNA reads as TGTGCCAGCCTGGACACAAATTTGAACACTGAAGCTTTCTTT. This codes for CASLDTNLNTEAFF.

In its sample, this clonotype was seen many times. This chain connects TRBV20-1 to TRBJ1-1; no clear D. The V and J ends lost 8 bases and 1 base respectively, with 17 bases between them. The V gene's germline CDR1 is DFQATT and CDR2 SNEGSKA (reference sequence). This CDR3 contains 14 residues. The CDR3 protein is CSSTSARWNTEAFF. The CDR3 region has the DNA TGCAGTTCGACCTCAGCTCGGTGGAACACTGAAGCTTTCTTT.

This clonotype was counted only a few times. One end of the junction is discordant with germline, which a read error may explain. The CDR3 coding sequence is TGCAGTGCGAGAGGAAATAATGAAAAACTGTTTTTT. Its translation: CSARGNNEKLFF. The chain has TRBV20-1 and TRBJ1-4, with no clear D. Germline V gene data show CDR1 as DFQATT and CDR2 as SNEGSKA (reference sequence). The CDR3 runs to 12 residues.

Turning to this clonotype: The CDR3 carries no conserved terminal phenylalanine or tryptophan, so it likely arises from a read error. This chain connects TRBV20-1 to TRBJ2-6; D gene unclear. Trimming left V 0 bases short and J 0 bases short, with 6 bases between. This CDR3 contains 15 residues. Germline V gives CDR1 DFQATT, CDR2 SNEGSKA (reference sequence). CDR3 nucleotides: TGCAGTGCTAGAGATTCGCACTCTGGGGCCAACGTCCTGACTTCC. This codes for CSARDSHSGANVLTS.